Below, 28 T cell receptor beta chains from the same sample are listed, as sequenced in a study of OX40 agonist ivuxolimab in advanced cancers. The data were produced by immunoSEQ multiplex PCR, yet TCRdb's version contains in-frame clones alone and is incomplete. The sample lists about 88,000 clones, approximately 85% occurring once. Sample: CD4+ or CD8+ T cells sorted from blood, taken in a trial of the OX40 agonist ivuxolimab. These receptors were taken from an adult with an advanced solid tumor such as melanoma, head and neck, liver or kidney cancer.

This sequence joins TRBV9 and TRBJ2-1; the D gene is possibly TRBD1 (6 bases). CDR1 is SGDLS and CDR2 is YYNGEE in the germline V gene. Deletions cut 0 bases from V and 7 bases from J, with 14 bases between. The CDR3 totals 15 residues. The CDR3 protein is CASSVGDTSRNEQFF. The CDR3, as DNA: TGTGCCAGCAGCGTAGGGGACACCTCCCGGAATGAGCAGTTCTTC.

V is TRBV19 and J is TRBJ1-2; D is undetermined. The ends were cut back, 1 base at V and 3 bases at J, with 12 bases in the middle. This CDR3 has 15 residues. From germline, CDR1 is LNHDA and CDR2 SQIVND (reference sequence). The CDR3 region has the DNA TGTGCCAGTAGTATAGCCCCCGGCTTTTACTATGGCTACACCTTC. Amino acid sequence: CASSIAPGFYYGYTF. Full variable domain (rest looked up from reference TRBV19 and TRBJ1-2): DGGITQSPKYLFRKEGQNVTLSCEQNLNHDAMYWYRQDPGQGLRLIYYSQIVNDFQKGDIAEGYSVSREKKESFPLTVTSAQKNPTAFYLCASSIAPGFYYGYTFGSGTRLTVV.

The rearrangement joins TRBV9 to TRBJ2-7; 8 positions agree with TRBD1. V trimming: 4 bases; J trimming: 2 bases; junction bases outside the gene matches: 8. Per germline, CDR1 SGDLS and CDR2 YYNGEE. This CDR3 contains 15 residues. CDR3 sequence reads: CASSPNGQGPYEQYF. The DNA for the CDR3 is TGTGCCAGCAGCCCAAACGGACAGGGTCCCTACGAGCAGTACTTC.

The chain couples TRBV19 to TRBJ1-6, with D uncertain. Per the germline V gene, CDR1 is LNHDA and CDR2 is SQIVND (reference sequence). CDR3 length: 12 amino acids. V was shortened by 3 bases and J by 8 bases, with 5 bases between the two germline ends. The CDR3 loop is CASSILYSPLHF. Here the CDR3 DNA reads TGTGCCAGTAGTATTCTTTATTCACCCCTCCACTTT.

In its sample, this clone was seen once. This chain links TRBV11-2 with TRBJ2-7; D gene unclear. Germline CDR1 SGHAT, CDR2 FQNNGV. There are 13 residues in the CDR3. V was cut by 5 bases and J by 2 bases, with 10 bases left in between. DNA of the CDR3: TGTGCCAGCAGCCTCTTCCAGGCCTACGAGCAGTACTTC. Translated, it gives CASSLFQAYEQYF.

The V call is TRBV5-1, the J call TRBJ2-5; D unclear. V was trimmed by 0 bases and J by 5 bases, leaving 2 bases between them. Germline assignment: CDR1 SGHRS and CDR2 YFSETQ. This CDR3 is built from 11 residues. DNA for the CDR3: TGCGCCAGCAGCTTGGACGAGACCCAGTACTTC. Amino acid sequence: CASSLDETQYF.

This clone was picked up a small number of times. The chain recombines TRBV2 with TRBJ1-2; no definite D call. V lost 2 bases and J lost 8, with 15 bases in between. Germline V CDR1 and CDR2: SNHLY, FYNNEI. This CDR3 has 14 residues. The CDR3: CASSEFSRTEGYTF. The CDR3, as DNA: TGTGCCAGCAGTGAATTTAGCAGGACCGAGGGCTACACCTTC.

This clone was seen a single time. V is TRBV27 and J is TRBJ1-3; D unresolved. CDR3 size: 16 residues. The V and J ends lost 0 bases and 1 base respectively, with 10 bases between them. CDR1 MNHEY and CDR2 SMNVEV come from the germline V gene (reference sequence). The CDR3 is CASSLSMGLSGNTIYF. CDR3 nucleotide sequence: TGTGCCAGCAGTTTATCGATGGGTCTTTCTGGAAACACCATATATTTT.

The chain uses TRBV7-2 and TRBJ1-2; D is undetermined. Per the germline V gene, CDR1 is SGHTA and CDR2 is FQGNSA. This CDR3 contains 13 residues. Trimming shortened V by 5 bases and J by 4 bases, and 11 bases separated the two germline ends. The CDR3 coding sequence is TGTGCCAGCAGCCCCGCCGCGGGCTATGGCTACACCTTC. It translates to CASSPAAGYGYTF.

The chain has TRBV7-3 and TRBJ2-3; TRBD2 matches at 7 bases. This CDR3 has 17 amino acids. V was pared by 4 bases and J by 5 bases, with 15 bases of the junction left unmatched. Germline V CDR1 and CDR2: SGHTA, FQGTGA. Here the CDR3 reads CASSSGPGRESEDTQYF. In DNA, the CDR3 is TGTGCCAGCAGCTCTGGACCGGGGCGGGAGTCAGAAGATACGCAGTATTTT.

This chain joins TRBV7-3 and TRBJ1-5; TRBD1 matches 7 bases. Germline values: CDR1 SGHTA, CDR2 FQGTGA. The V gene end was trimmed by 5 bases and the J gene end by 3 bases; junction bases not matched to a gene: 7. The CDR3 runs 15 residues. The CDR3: CASSPGQLHNQPQHF. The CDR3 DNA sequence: TGTGCCAGCAGCCCGGGACAGCTACACAATCAGCCCCAGCATTTT.

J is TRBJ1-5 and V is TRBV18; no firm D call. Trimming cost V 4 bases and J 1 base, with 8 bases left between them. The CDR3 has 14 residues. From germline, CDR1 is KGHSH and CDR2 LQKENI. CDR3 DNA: TGTGCCAGCTCACTAGGACTCAGCAATCAGCCCCAGCATTTT. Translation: CASSLGLSNQPQHF.

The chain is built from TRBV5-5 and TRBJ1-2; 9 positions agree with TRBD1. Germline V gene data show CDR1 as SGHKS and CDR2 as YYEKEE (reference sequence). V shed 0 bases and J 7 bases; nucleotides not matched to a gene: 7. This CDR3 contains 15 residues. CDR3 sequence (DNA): TGTGCCAGCAGCTTGGATGGACAGGGGTTGGGTGGCTACACCTTC. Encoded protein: CASSLDGQGLGGYTF.

The DNA for the CDR3 is TGCGCCAGCAGCCAAGAAGGGAAGGAGAATTCACCCCTCCACTTT. Protein sequence: CASSQEGKENSPLHF. V is TRBV4-1 and J is TRBJ1-6, with unresolved D. V lost 0 bases and J lost 7, with 10 bases in between. Germline CDR1 MGHRA, CDR2 YSYEKL. The CDR3 loop spans 15 amino acids.

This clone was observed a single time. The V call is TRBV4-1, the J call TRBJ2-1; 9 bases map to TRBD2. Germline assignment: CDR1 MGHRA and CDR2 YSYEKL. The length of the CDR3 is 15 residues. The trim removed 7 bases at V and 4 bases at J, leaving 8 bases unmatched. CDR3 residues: CASTRLAGPYNEQFF. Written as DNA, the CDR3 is TGCGCCAGCACCCGTCTAGCGGGGCCTTACAATGAGCAGTTCTTC.

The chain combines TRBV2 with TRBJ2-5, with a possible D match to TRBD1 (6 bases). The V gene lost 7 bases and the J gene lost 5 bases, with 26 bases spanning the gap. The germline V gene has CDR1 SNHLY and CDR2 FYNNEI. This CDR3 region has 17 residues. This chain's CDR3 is CASKDGGRTTLRETQYF. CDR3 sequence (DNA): TGTGCCAGCAAGGATGGGGGCCGGACCACCCTCCGGGAGACCCAGTACTTC.

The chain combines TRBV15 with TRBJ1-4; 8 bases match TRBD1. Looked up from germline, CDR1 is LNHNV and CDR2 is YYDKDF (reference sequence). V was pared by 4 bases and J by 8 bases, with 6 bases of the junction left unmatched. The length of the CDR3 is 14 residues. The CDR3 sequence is CATSTGQGWEKLFF. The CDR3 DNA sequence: TGTGCCACCAGCACCGGACAGGGTTGGGAAAAACTGTTTTTT.

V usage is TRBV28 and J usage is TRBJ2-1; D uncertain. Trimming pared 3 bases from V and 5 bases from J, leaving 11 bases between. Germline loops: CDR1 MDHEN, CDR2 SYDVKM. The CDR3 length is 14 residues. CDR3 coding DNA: TGTGCCAGCAGTTTGTCCAGGTACAACAATGAGCAGTTCTTC. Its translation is CASSLSRYNNEQFF.

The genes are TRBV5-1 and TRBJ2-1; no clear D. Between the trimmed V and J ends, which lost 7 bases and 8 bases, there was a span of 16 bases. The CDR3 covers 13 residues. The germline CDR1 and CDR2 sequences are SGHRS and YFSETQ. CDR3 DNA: TGCGCCAGCCGGAATGGACCAATTGATGAGCAGTTCTTC. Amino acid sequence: CASRNGPIDEQFF.

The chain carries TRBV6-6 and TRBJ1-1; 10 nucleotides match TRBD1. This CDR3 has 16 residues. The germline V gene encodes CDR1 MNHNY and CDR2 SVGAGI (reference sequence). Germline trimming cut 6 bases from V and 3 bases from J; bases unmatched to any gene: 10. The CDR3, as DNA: TGTGCCAGCAGCGCCGGGACAGGGGTAAAAGACACTGAAGCTTTCTTT. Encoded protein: CASSAGTGVKDTEAFF.

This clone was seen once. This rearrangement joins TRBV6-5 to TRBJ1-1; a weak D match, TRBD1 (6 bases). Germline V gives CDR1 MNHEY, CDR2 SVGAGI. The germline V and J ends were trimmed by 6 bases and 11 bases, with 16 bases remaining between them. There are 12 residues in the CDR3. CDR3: CASRHRQDNAFF. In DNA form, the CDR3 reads TGTGCCAGCAGACACAGACAGGACAATGCTTTCTTT.

The chain's CDR3 is CASSSQGLDNTGELFF. As DNA, the CDR3 is TGCGCCAGCAGCTCTCAGGGACTGGATAACACCGGGGAGCTGTTTTTT. The V gene is TRBV5-1, the J gene TRBJ2-2; maybe TRBD2 (6 bases). This CDR3 is 16 amino acids long. V lost 3 bases to trimming and J lost 2 bases, with 14 bases between them. Germline V gives CDR1 SGHRS, CDR2 YFSETQ. Drawing the rest from reference TRBV5-1 and TRBJ2-2, the complete variable domain is KAGVTQTPRYLIKTRGQQVTLSCSPISGHRSVSWYQQTPGQGLQFLFEYFSETQRNKGNFPGRFSGRQFSNSRSEMNVSTLELGDSALYLCASSSQGLDNTGELFFGEGSRLTVL.

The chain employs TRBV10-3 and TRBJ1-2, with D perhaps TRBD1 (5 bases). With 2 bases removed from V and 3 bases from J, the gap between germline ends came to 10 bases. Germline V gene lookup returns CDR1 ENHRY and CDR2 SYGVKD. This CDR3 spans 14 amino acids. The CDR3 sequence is CAISEPGTHYGYTF. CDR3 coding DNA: TGTGCCATCAGTGAGCCAGGGACCCACTATGGCTACACCTTC.

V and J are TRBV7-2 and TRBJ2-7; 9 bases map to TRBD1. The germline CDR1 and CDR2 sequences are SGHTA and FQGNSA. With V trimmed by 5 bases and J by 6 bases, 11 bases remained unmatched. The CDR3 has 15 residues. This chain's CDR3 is CASSPQASTGGEQYF. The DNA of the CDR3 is TGTGCCAGCAGCCCACAAGCTTCGACAGGGGGCGAGCAGTACTTC.

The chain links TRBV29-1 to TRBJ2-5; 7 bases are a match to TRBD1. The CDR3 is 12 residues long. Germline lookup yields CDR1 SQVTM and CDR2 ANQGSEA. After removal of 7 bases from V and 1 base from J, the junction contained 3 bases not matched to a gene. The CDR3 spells CSGGTVQETQYF. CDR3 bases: TGCAGCGGGGGGACAGTCCAAGAGACCCAGTACTTC.

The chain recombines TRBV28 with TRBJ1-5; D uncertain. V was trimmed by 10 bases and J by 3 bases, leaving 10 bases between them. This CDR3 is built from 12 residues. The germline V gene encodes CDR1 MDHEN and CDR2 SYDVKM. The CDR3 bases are TGTGCCACCGGCGTTCCCAATCAGCCCCAGCATTTT. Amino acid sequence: CATGVPNQPQHF.

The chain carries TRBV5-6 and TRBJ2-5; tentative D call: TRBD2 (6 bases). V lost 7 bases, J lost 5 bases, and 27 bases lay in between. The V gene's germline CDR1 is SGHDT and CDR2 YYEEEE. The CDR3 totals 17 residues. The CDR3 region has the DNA TGTGCCAGCGAAAGGCAGCTAGCAACGGGGGTGGTCGAGACCCAGTACTTC. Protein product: CASERQLATGVVETQYF.

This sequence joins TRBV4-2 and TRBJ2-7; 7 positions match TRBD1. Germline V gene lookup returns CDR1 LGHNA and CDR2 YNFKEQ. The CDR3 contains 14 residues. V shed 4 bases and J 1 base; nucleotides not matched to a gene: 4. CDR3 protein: CASSRDRASYEQYF. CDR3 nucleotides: TGTGCCAGCAGCCGAGACAGGGCATCCTACGAGCAGTACTTC.